The present TCR beta chain was sequenced within a study of cytotoxic CD8 clonotypes in ibrutinib-treated CLL. Study-level background: Responses: around 24 partial, 2 complete; after median around 64 months, around 14 stayed remitted, some twelve progressed. Whole-study results and caveats: Rising at ibrutinib response, clonality subsequently fell back toward baseline at progression. Public clonotypes were uncommon and contracted or stayed stable on treatment.

A word on this clone: Its antigen remains unknown.

The CDR3 consists of 17 residues. Trimming shortened V by 4 bases and J by 0 bases, and 18 bases separated the two germline ends. Germline V gene data show CDR1 as SGDLS and CDR2 as YYNGEE. Generated by immunoSEQ multiplex PCR, the TCRdb table keeps only in-frame clones and is missing some. The table lists 76,000 or so clones, over 80% of them singletons, with roughly 40% in the top ten. Sequencing was performed on PBMCs, taken after 24 months of ibrutinib treatment. The chain combines TRBV9 with TRBJ2-3; D perhaps matches TRBD2 (5 bases). The receptor was derived from a human donor with chronic lymphocytic leukemia. CDR3 DNA: TGTGCCAGCAGCTTCTTTTCCTCTAGCACCAGCACAGATACGCAGTATTTT. This sequence encodes CASSFFSSSTSTDTQYF.